This T cell receptor beta chain is drawn from a study of T cell repertoires in cytomegalovirus infection. On the study more broadly: Public TCR beta signatures provided an indication of both CMV infection and a matching HLA type.

The germline V gene encodes CDR1 MRHNA and CDR2 SNTAGT. The CDR3 totals 14 residues. The germline V and J ends were trimmed by 4 bases and 2 bases, with 8 bases remaining between them. Study-wide results and limits: CMV carriers with the relevant HLA were identified by cumulative public TCR beta family frequency.

This clonotype appeared once. Antigen specificity is unknown. One entry per CDR3 protein results from TCRdb running MiXCR on the reads. The sample lists about 500,000 distinct CDR3 sequences, roughly a third occurring once. The chain carries TRBV6-4 and TRBJ2-2; D uncertain. The origin of this receptor is a human donor in good health (CMV status not recorded). Some clones in this sample may be carry-over from other donors' samples. This material consisted of cultured PBMCs, taken from culture after CMV antigen stimulation. Written as DNA, the CDR3 is TGTGCCAGCAGTGGCAGCGTTAACACCGGGGAGCTGTTTTTT. This sequence encodes CASSGSVNTGELFF.